Below are 14 T cell receptor beta chains sequenced from a single sample in a study of T-cell memory formation after mild COVID-19 listed by TCRdb under 2021. Library preparation was by 5' RACE. TCRdb lists the instrument as Illumina NovaSeq 6000. Clones were called with MiXCR by TCRdb after fastp trimmed the public reads at Q25, and only in-frame beta chains were retained. Rows are unified per CDR3 protein, each entry keeping the most common DNA and genes. This sample gives under 600,000 distinct CDR3 sequences in total; 20% to 25% of them show up just once. The ten largest clones represent 7.5% to 9.5% of the sample. The sequencing sample was made of PBMCs or a T cell subset sorted from them (not recorded which). The receptors were gathered from an adult woman who had mild COVID-19 (a few samples of this study predate the infection). The sample titles of this study are shuffled in the database, so cell type and time point are left out; the donor was told from shared clones.

The chain uses TRBV19 and TRBJ1-2, with TRBD1 matching over 8 bases. With V trimmed by 8 bases and J by 2 bases, 4 bases remained unmatched. The CDR3 is made up of 13 amino acids. Germline V gene lookup returns CDR1 LNHDA and CDR2 SQIVND (reference sequence). The CDR3 loop reads CASRTGWNYGYTF. CDR3 DNA sequence: TGTGCCAGTCGGACAGGGTGGAACTATGGCTACACCTTC. Full variable domain (missing parts from reference TRBV19 and TRBJ1-2): DGGITQSPKYLFRKEGQNVTLSCEQNLNHDAMYWYRQDPGQGLRLIYYSQIVNDFQKGDIAEGYSVSREKKESFPLTVTSAQKNPTAFYLCASRTGWNYGYTFGSGTRLTVV.

This clonotype was observed a single time. This chain joins TRBV15 and TRBJ2-2, with 8 positions matching TRBD1. The CDR3 extends over 15 amino acids. V lost 0 bases and J lost 4; bases outside the gene matches: 1. The germline V gene has CDR1 LNHNV and CDR2 YYDKDF (reference sequence). The CDR3 protein is CATSRETGVTGELFF. DNA for the CDR3: TGTGCCACCAGCAGAGAGACAGGGGTCACCGGGGAGCTGTTTTTT. Supplemented by reference TRBV15 and TRBJ2-2, the full variable domain reads DAMVIQNPRYQVTQFGKPVTLSCSQTLNHNVMYWYQQKSSQAPKLLFHYYDKDFNNEADTPDNFQSRRPNTSFCFLDIRSPGLGDTAMYLCATSRETGVTGELFFGEGSRLTVL.

Only a few counts were recorded for this clonotype. The DNA for the CDR3 is TGTGCCACCTCCCGACGAGCAGGGATGAGCTATGGCTACACCTTC. Translated, it gives CATSRRAGMSYGYTF. The chain has TRBV15 and TRBJ1-2; weak D call: TRBD1 (5 bases). V was cut by 8 bases and J by 4 bases, with 20 bases left in between. Germline values: CDR1 LNHNV, CDR2 YYDKDF (reference sequence). The CDR3 has 15 residues.

This clonotype was seen only a few times. This chain links TRBV27 with TRBJ1-2, with a possible D match to TRBD1 (6 bases). V was shortened by 3 bases and J by 2 bases, with 10 bases between the two germline ends. Looked up from germline, CDR1 is MNHEY and CDR2 is SMNVEV (reference sequence). The CDR3 is 14 residues long. Here the CDR3 DNA reads TGTGCCAGCAGTTTTGCCCAGGGGAACTATGGCTACACCTTC. Translation: CASSFAQGNYGYTF.

The rearrangement joins TRBV12-3 or TRBV12-4 to TRBJ2-7, with D possibly being TRBD1 (6 bases). The CDR3 extends over 14 amino acids. V was pared by 7 bases and J by 7 bases, with 20 bases between. CDR3 residues: CASNLGGPPLEQYF. CDR3 in DNA: TGTGCCAGCAACCTAGGGGGACCACCTCTGGAGCAGTACTTC.

In this sample, this clonotype turned up a few times. Written as DNA, the CDR3 is TGTGCCAGCAGTTACGCGAGCGGGAGAGCATCCAATGAGCAGTTCTTC. The encoded protein is CASSYASGRASNEQFF. This chain connects TRBV6-2 or TRBV6-3 to TRBJ2-1; TRBD2 matches 8 bases. V gave up 2 bases and J gave up 6 bases; unmatched junction bases: 9. CDR1 and CDR2 from the germline V gene are MNHEY and SVGEGT. The CDR3 loop spans 16 amino acids.

As concerns this clonotype: A read error may explain this, as a much larger clone is one base away. The V call is TRBV6-6, the J call TRBJ1-5; a possible D gene is TRBD1 (6 bases). The CDR3 extends over 13 amino acids. Germline V gene lookup returns CDR1 MNHNY and CDR2 SVGAGI (reference sequence). V lost 4 bases to trimming and J lost 4 bases, with 8 bases between them. CDR3 residues: CASSWTENQPQHF. The CDR3 DNA reads as TGTGCCAGCAGTTGGACAGAGAATCAGCCCCAGCATTTT.

This rearrangement joins TRBV20-1 to TRBJ1-1; 7 nucleotides line up with TRBD1. CDR1 and CDR2 from the germline V gene are DFQATT and SNEGSKA (reference sequence). The CDR3 is 15 amino acids. With 6 bases clipped from V and 5 bases from J, the junction kept 15 bases outside the gene matches. Here the CDR3 DNA reads TGCAGTGCCCGCGTGGGGGGGCACAGGGGAACTGAAGCTTTCTTT. Translation: CSARVGGHRGTEAFF.

The rearrangement links TRBV12-3 or TRBV12-4 to TRBJ2-5; the D call may be TRBD1 or TRBD2 (5 bases each). The CDR3 has 14 residues. Trimming pared 10 bases from V and 1 base from J, leaving 16 bases between. Written as DNA, the CDR3 is TGTGCCACCGCTCTTGGGGGAGTCCAAGAGACCCAGTACTTC. As protein: CATALGGVQETQYF.

The chain combines TRBV14 with TRBJ1-4, with D hard to call. CDR1 SGHDN and CDR2 FVKESK come from the germline V gene. The V end was cut by 0 bases, the J end by 11 bases, with 10 bases between. This CDR3 spans 13 amino acids. The CDR3 region is CASSQEPGWKLFF. The CDR3 region has the DNA TGTGCCAGCAGCCAAGAACCTGGATGGAAACTGTTTTTT.

The V and J genes are TRBV7-6 and TRBJ2-1; 7 positions agree with TRBD2. The CDR3 runs to 16 residues. The germline CDR1 and CDR2 sequences are SGHVS and FNYEAQ. The trim removed 0 bases at V and 4 bases at J, leaving 6 bases unmatched. DNA of the CDR3: TGTGCCAGCAGCTTAGCGGGAGGGCCGCGTTACAATGAGCAGTTCTTC. It specifies CASSLAGGPRYNEQFF.

This clonotype was seen only a few times. The DNA for the CDR3 is TGTGCCACCCAGCGGTCCATGAACACTGAAGCTTTCTTT. This encodes CATQRSMNTEAFF. V and J are TRBV19 and TRBJ1-1; no firm D call. Trimming took 10 bases from V and 0 from J, leaving 12 bases between them. There are 13 residues in the CDR3. Germline CDR1 LNHDA, CDR2 SQIVND (reference sequence).

In this sample, this clonotype turned up a few times. V and J are TRBV27 and TRBJ1-1; possibly TRBD1 for D (5 bases). The CDR3 sequence is 17 residues long. Germline values: CDR1 MNHEY, CDR2 SMNVEV (reference sequence). V lost 1 base and J lost 1, with 16 bases in between. CDR3 sequence reads: CASSLYQGGLRNTEAFF. DNA of the CDR3: TGTGCCAGCAGTTTATATCAGGGAGGGTTGAGGAACACTGAAGCTTTCTTT.

The chain recombines TRBV3-1 with TRBJ2-1, with D possibly TRBD2 on 5 matching bases. CDR1 LGHDT and CDR2 YNNKEL come from the germline V gene (reference sequence). This CDR3 region has 12 residues. V lost 2 bases, J lost 9 bases, and 8 bases lay in between. The CDR3 sequence: CASSQSRGEQFF. CDR3 sequence (DNA): TGTGCCAGCAGCCAAAGCCGGGGTGAGCAGTTCTTC.